The next 26 T cell receptor beta chains were all read from a single sample in a study of cytomegalovirus exposure and HLA in healthy donors. The PCR employed 60 Vbeta primers together with 13 Jbeta primers. Some clones are missing from TCRdb's copy, which holds only in-frame ones; the method was immunoSEQ multiplex PCR. The table includes 150,000 to 180,000 clones, 60% to 80% detected once. The specimen was PBMCs. These receptors came from a man aged 25 to 40 in good health and CMV-seropositive.

The V and J genes are TRBV15 and TRBJ1-4; D is ambiguous. CDR1 is LNHNV and CDR2 is YYDKDF in the germline V gene (reference sequence). The CDR3 is made up of 17 amino acids. V dropped 5 bases and J dropped 1 base, with 17 bases sitting between them. The CDR3 loop reads CATSAEAIKQTNEKLFF. The DNA of the CDR3 is TGTGCCACCAGCGCAGAAGCGATCAAACAAACTAATGAAAAACTGTTTTTT.

The chain is built from TRBV7-6 and TRBJ2-7; TRBD2 agrees at 12 bases. Germline V CDR1 and CDR2: SGHVS, FNYEAQ. There are 14 residues in the CDR3. The trim removed 5 bases at V and 4 bases at J, leaving 3 bases unmatched. CDR3: CASSRTSGTYEQYF. In DNA, the CDR3 is TGTGCCAGCAGCCGGACTAGCGGGACGTACGAGCAGTACTTC.

This chain uses TRBV5-1 with TRBJ1-6; TRBD1 agrees at 8 bases. Germline trimming cut 7 bases from V and 7 bases from J; bases unmatched to any gene: 10. Germline-derived CDR1 and CDR2 are SGHRS and YFSETQ. This CDR3 comprises 15 residues. CDR3 bases: TGCGCCAGCCGGGTCGGGACAGGACCAAATTCACCCCTCCACTTT. This translates into CASRVGTGPNSPLHF. Using reference TRBV5-1 and TRBJ1-6 for the parts outside the CDR3, the full variable domain is KAGVTQTPRYLIKTRGQQVTLSCSPISGHRSVSWYQQTPGQGLQFLFEYFSETQRNKGNFPGRFSGRQFSNSRSEMNVSTLELGDSALYLCASRVGTGPNSPLHFGNGTRLTVT.

This chain uses TRBV5-5 with TRBJ2-7; 8 bases are shared with TRBD1. This CDR3 contains 13 residues. The germline V gene has CDR1 SGHKS and CDR2 YYEKEE (reference sequence). V lost 4 bases to trimming and J lost 3 bases; unmatched junction nucleotides: 3. CDR3 sequence reads: CASSIGTGYEQYF. CDR3 sequence (DNA): TGTGCCAGCAGCATCGGGACAGGCTACGAGCAGTACTTC.

CDR3: CASSTPGAAREKLFF. CDR3 coding DNA: TGTGCCAGCAGTACCCCTGGGGCGGCGCGAGAAAAACTGTTTTTT. This rearrangement joins TRBV6-1 to TRBJ1-4, with D perhaps TRBD1 (5 bases). Germline-derived CDR1 and CDR2 are MNHNS and SASEGT. The CDR3 length is 15 residues. The V end lost 5 bases, the J end lost 8 bases, and 18 bases lay between the germline ends.

This clone showed up just a few times. The chain couples TRBV27 to TRBJ2-5; TRBD2 agrees at 14 bases. The V and J ends lost 5 bases and 4 bases, in that order; junction bases with no gene match: 9. The CDR3 contains 17 residues. CDR1 is MNHEY and CDR2 is SMNVEV in the germline V gene (reference sequence). The CDR3 reads CASSLRLAGGLVETQYF. DNA for the CDR3: TGTGCCAGCAGTCTGCGACTAGCGGGAGGGCTGGTAGAGACCCAGTACTTC.

This chain links TRBV18 with TRBJ2-1, with TRBD2 matching 10 bases. The CDR3 sequence is 16 residues long. Germline V gene sequence: CDR1 KGHSH, CDR2 LQKENI. Unmatched junction bases numbered 4, after V lost 1 base and J lost 4 bases. The CDR3 region is CASSPLGLAEYNEQFF. The CDR3 DNA follows: TGTGCCAGCTCACCACTCGGACTAGCGGAGTACAATGAGCAGTTCTTC. Drawing the rest from reference TRBV18 and TRBJ2-1, the complete variable domain is NAGVMQNPRHLVRRRGQEARLRCSPMKGHSHVYWYRQLPEEGLKFMVYLQKENIIDESGMPKERFSAEFPKEGPSILRIQQVVRGDSAAYFCASSPLGLAEYNEQFFGPGTRLTVL.

There are a few counts of this clone. The gene calls are TRBV10-3 and TRBJ2-2, with TRBD1 as a possible D gene (6 bases). The V gene's germline CDR1 is ENHRY and CDR2 SYGVKD. V was clipped by 3 bases and J by 6 bases, with 14 bases between them. The CDR3 is 15 residues long. The DNA for the CDR3 is TGTGCCATCAGTGATACAGGGCCCGGGTCCGGGGAGCTGTTTTTT. This sequence encodes CAISDTGPGSGELFF.

The chain joins TRBV6-1 to TRBJ2-7, with 9 bases lining up with TRBD1. This CDR3 comprises 13 residues. V lost 10 bases and J lost 9; bases outside the gene matches: 13. Germline values: CDR1 MNHNS, CDR2 SASEGT. In DNA form, the CDR3 reads TGTGCCACCGAGGGACAGGGAAATATTCGGCAGTACTTC. The encoded protein is CATEGQGNIRQYF.

The rearrangement joins TRBV12-5 to TRBJ1-1; 7 bases fit TRBD1. Trimming removed 2 bases from V and 6 bases from J; junction bases left unmatched: 12. Germline values: CDR1 LGHNT, CDR2 FRNRAP. The CDR3 is 16 residues long. For the CDR3, the DNA is TGTGCTAGTGGTTTGTCGGGGGCAGGGGGGAGCGCTGAAGCTTTCTTT. Its protein is CASGLSGAGGSAEAFF.

The chain is built from TRBV19 and TRBJ1-4; a weak D match, TRBD1 (6 bases). This CDR3 is built from 13 residues. The V gene lost 6 bases and the J gene lost 7 bases, with 12 bases spanning the gap. Germline CDR1 reads LNHDA; CDR2 reads SQIVND (reference sequence). This chain's CDR3 is CASSRQVTEKLFF. The CDR3 DNA follows: TGTGCCAGTAGCCGACAGGTGACTGAAAAACTGTTTTTT.

V is TRBV10-1 and J is TRBJ2-7; 8 bases are shared with TRBD2. Trimming took 3 bases from V and 4 from J; bases not matched to a gene: 8. This CDR3 has 15 amino acids. Germline CDR1 WNHNN, CDR2 SYGVQD (reference sequence). The CDR3 nucleotides read TGCGCCAGCAGTGAAAAGCGGGAGAGAACGTACGAGCAGTACTTC. As protein: CASSEKRERTYEQYF.

The chain employs TRBV20-1 and TRBJ2-6; D unresolved. The CDR3 has 11 residues. V was pared by 4 bases and J by 7 bases, with 5 bases between. CDR1 is DFQATT, CDR2 SNEGSKA, per germline (reference sequence). The DNA of the CDR3 is TGCAGTGCTATCAATGCCAACGTCCTGACTTTC. It specifies CSAINANVLTF.

The CDR3 region has the DNA TGTGCCAGCAGCCCCCGACTAGTCCGGGAGACCCAGTACTTC. This gives the protein CASSPRLVRETQYF. This sequence joins TRBV7-9 and TRBJ2-5; a possible D gene is TRBD2 (6 bases). Looked up from germline, CDR1 is SEHNR and CDR2 is FQNEAQ (reference sequence). This CDR3 has 14 amino acids. V gave up 5 bases and J gave up 5 bases, with 15 bases separating them.

The chain has TRBV2 and TRBJ2-7; the match to TRBD1 covers 7 bases. The germline V gene encodes CDR1 SNHLY and CDR2 FYNNEI. Losses at the gene ends were 7 bases for V and 4 bases for J; bases not matched to a gene: 7. CDR3 length: 13 amino acids. This CDR3 reads CASNWDRTYEQYF. The CDR3 DNA follows: TGTGCCAGCAATTGGGACAGAACATACGAGCAGTACTTC.

V and J are TRBV2 and TRBJ1-5; maybe TRBD1 (6 bases). V lost 4 bases to trimming and J lost 6 bases, with 13 bases between them. The germline V gene encodes CDR1 SNHLY and CDR2 FYNNEI. CDR3 length: 14 residues. CDR3 nucleotide sequence: TGTGCCAGCAGTGCGAGCAGGGGCGGTCAGCCCCAGCATTTT. It translates to CASSASRGGQPQHF.

The genes are TRBV2 and TRBJ1-2; D perhaps matches TRBD1 (6 bases). Germline CDR1 reads SNHLY; CDR2 reads FYNNEI. This CDR3 spans 17 amino acids. Trimming cost V 0 bases and J 0 bases, with 14 bases left between them. CDR3 residues: CASSEARGRQSNYGYTF. In DNA form, the CDR3 reads TGTGCCAGCAGTGAAGCGCGGGGGCGCCAGTCTAACTATGGCTACACCTTC. The variable domain in full, completed from reference TRBV2 and TRBJ1-2, reads EPEVTQTPSHQVTQMGQEVILRCVPISNHLYFYWYRQILGQKVEFLVSFYNNEISEKSEIFDDQFSVERPDGSNFTLKIRSTKLEDSAMYFCASSEARGRQSNYGYTFGSGTRLTVV.

V and J are TRBV7-9 and TRBJ2-5; 10 bases map to TRBD1. The CDR3 totals 16 residues. Trimming cost V 1 base and J 5 bases; bases outside gene matches: 7. Germline CDR1 SEHNR, CDR2 FQNEAQ (reference sequence). In DNA, the CDR3 is TGTGCCAGCAGCTTAGGTGACAGGGGGCGCAGGGAGACCCAGTACTTC. It codes for CASSLGDRGRRETQYF.

V is TRBV5-4 and J is TRBJ2-4; D perhaps matches TRBD1 (6 bases). Trimming stripped 4 bases from V and 4 bases from J, with 15 bases between. The germline gives CDR1 SGHNT, CDR2 YYREEE (reference sequence). CDR3 length: 15 residues. CDR3 loop: CASSQAVTGKNIQYF. CDR3 sequence (DNA): TGTGCCAGCAGCCAAGCCGTGACAGGAAAAAACATTCAGTACTTC.

The V call is TRBV2, the J call TRBJ1-4; the match to TRBD1 covers 8 bases. The CDR3 is made up of 16 amino acids. The junction had 13 bases not matched to a gene; V was cut back by 3 bases and J by 10 bases. In germline, CDR1 is SNHLY, CDR2 FYNNEI. DNA of the CDR3: TGTGCCAGCAGTGAGGACAGGGTCGCCATGAAGGTAAAACTGTTTTTT. This sequence encodes CASSEDRVAMKVKLFF.

The chain carries TRBV7-6 and TRBJ2-3; TRBD2 matches 13 bases. The CDR3 runs to 18 residues. V lost 1 base and J lost 2; bases outside the gene matches: 6. Germline V gives CDR1 SGHVS, CDR2 FNYEAQ. The DNA for the CDR3 is TGTGCCAGCAGCTTAGGACTAGCGGGAGGACAGGTCACAGATACGCAGTATTTT. It translates to CASSLGLAGGQVTDTQYF.

The chain links TRBV7-9 to TRBJ2-7; no clear D. V was cut by 6 bases and J by 3 bases, with 12 bases left in between. This CDR3 is 13 amino acids long. Germline CDR1 and CDR2: SEHNR and FQNEAQ (reference sequence). The CDR3 sequence is CASRTTAGYEQYF. The CDR3 bases are TGTGCCAGCAGAACAACTGCAGGCTACGAGCAGTACTTC.

A single count supports this clone. This sequence joins TRBV27 and TRBJ2-1, with 8 bases lining up with TRBD1. This CDR3 has 14 amino acids. CDR1 is MNHEY, CDR2 SMNVEV, per germline (reference sequence). J gave up 9 bases and V 4 bases, and 8 bases lay outside the gene matches. Here the CDR3 DNA reads TGTGCCAGCAGTTCCCGGGACAGGTTTGGTGAGCAGTTCTTC. Translating gives CASSSRDRFGEQFF.

The chain has TRBV27 and TRBJ2-7, with TRBD1 matching 7 bases. Germline V lookup: CDR1 MNHEY, CDR2 SMNVEV (reference sequence). This CDR3 is built from 15 residues. V shed 6 bases and J 4 bases; nucleotides not matched to a gene: 12. The CDR3 loop reads CASSPRTGESYEQYF. The CDR3 coding sequence is TGTGCCAGCAGCCCACGAACAGGGGAATCGTACGAGCAGTACTTC.

The CDR3 protein is CASSSGLAASTDTQYF. DNA for the CDR3: TGTGCCAGCAGCTCCGGACTAGCGGCTAGCACAGATACGCAGTATTTT. The rearrangement links TRBV5-4 to TRBJ2-3, with 10 bases identical to TRBD2. CDR3 length: 16 residues. In germline, CDR1 is SGHNT, CDR2 YYREEE (reference sequence). The ends lost 3 bases at V and 0 bases at J; junction bases unmatched: 4.

This clone was detected once. The same CDR3 can be traced to other DNA sequences in this sample. The chain couples TRBV6-5 to TRBJ1-2, with D possibly TRBD1 on 5 matching bases. This CDR3 has 15 residues. Germline V gene lookup returns CDR1 MNHEY and CDR2 SVGAGI. The ends were cut back, 5 bases at V and 1 base at J, with 14 bases in the middle. The CDR3 coding sequence is TGTGCCAGCAGTCGAAGACAGACAGTTAACTATGGCTACACCTTC. Its translation is CASSRRQTVNYGYTF.